This T cell receptor (beta chain) appears in the sequencing data of a study of beta chain features in type 1 diabetes (dated by TCRdb to between 2018 and 2020). Context from the whole study: Patients and healthy donors did not differ in mean age, gender distribution, total cell number or subset yield. A total of over 90,000,000 sorted cells were examined across all samples, and a strong correlation was observed between cell number per subset and RNA yield. In the study, TCRB repertoires of sorted circulating CD4+ T cell subsets from recently diagnosed type 1 diabetes patients were compared with those of matched healthy donors. Whereas all 30 or so donors provided naive and central memory subsets, regulatory and stem cell-like memory subsets were isolated from just 8 patients and roughly 8 healthy donors.

Each donor gave one peripheral blood draw, averaging about 100 mL, which was collected into heparinised tubes. A BD FACSAria II and a panel including CD45RO, CCR7, CD25, CD127, CD95 and CD27 were used to sort naive, central memory, regulatory and stem cell-like memory CD4+ T cells. A purity above 95% was achieved for all sorted populations. PBMCs were isolated right away by Lymphoprep density gradient centrifugation and were stained directly, without culture. So that batch effects would be minimized, each experiment stained and sorted samples in pairs, pairing one healthy donor with one patient. Turning to this clone: The clone's antigen remains unknown. Within one base of it there is no much larger clone, and no base qualities were kept.

The paper as a whole reports these results and caveats: Only small numbers of individuals were included in the HLA sub-analyses, which left unresolved whether HLA type had any influence on TCRB rearrangement. Fewer insertions and more nucleotide deletions at VDJ recombination sites were observed in patients with type 1 diabetes, implying thymic rearrangement abnormalities. Sequencing cDNA rather than genomic DNA could over-represent highly expressing activated cells, although activation and CD3 levels did not differ between groups. Naive, central memory and regulatory TCRB repertoires appeared more similar among patients than among healthy donors. Shorter templates might have been favored by PCR, but patient and control samples were amplified and corrected together, so both groups would have been affected equally by any skew. In all four CD4+ subsets, TCRB CDR3 length was moderately but significantly shorter in type 1 diabetes patients.

The CDR3 sequence holds 14 residues, the cysteine and phenylalanine included. Kept here is only the CDR3 DNA, which spans 42 bases and is read in frame from base 1. The V end loses 3 bases and the J end loses 3 bases, and a stretch of 10 bases separates them. According to the germline V gene (reference sequence), CDR1 reads LNHDA and CDR2 reads SQIVND. The entire amount of isolated RNA was reverse transcribed using the High Capacity cDNA Reverse Transcription Kit, so the sequenced TCRB transcripts were expressed ones. Naive, central memory and regulatory T cell samples underwent deep immunoSEQ sequencing, averaging around 4 million total reads per sample. Sorted cells were lysed in RLT buffer, and RNA was extracted using DNase-treated RNeasy Micro or Mini kits according to cell number. To prevent cross-contamination, every cell subset was processed on its own, while patient and healthy donor samples were processed together. The immunoSEQ multiplex PCR was used to amplify TCRB sequences from cDNA, yielding 87-bp fragments that span the CDR3 region. Amplicons were sequenced on the Illumina HiSeq platform. The source study handled its data this way. PCR bias was computationally corrected using synthetic template baselines, reads within Hamming distance 2 were collapsed, and singletons that could not be merged were discarded. Reads were aligned against IMGT so that V, D and J genes, CDR3 length and insertions or deletions at six rearrangement sites could be assigned. Within each subset, clonotype counts were normalized to sorted cell number, and only after that were true diversity and Gini coefficients computed with the tcR R package. Repertoire sharing was quantified using the overlap coefficient calculated on TCRB nucleotide sequences. Out-of-frame TCRB sequences from naive cells were analyzed to stand in for the pre-selection repertoire. The clones in this table, taken by TCRdb from immuneACCESS, are in-frame only. Not every clone is retained; where verified, under half of the shortfall comes from an unresolved V gene, and the cause of the rest is unknown. V and J calls and clone size are those listed in that table; D and trimming were worked out from the DNA. The sample includes around 160,000 clones, with around 63% observed a single time. The ten largest clones add up to 0.08% to 0.09% of the sample.

The TCR originated in a man aged 30-40 years with type 1 diabetes. Rearrangement joined TRBV19 to TRBJ2-3, with a tentative D gene TRBD1 over 5 matching bases. The sample consisted of naive CD4+ T cells from blood. Read against the paper, the sample's cell subset or site label means: true naive CD4+ T cells. Read as DNA, the sequence is TGTGCCAGTAGTATTGTGCAGGGTACAGATACGCAGTATTTT. Translated, this gives CASSIVQGTDTQYF. The full variable domain, completed from the reference TRBV19 and TRBJ2-3 proteins outside the CDR3, reads DGGITQSPKYLFRKEGQNVTLSCEQNLNHDAMYWYRQDPGQGLRLIYYSQIVNDFQKGDIAEGYSVSREKKESFPLTVTSAQKNPTAFYLCASSIVQGTDTQYFGPGTRLTVL.